The 18 T cell receptor beta chains in this list originate from one sample, sequenced in a study of T-cell memory formation after mild COVID-19. A single record per CDR3 protein comes from TCRdb applying MiXCR to the 5' RACE reads. The sample includes about 45,000 distinct CDR3 sequences, approximately 9.7% of them seen just once. The sample comprised PBMCs or a T cell subset sorted from them (not recorded which). Receptor source: an adult woman who had mild COVID-19 (a few samples of this study predate the infection). Cell type and time point are not known.

The table lists this clonotype with many counts. V gene TRBV2 combines with J gene TRBJ2-7; 8 positions agree with TRBD1. The CDR3 is 12 amino acids. Germline V gene lookup returns CDR1 SNHLY and CDR2 FYNNEI. V trimming: 6 bases; J trimming: 5 bases; junction bases outside the gene matches: 3. The CDR3 DNA follows: TGTGCCAGCAGACAGGGGGACAACGAGCAGTACTTC. Protein: CASRQGDNEQYF.

This clonotype was seen many times. The V call is TRBV27, the J call TRBJ2-1, with 13 bases identical to TRBD2. The J segment lost 5 bases and the V segment lost 5 bases, leaving 12 bases of the junction unmatched. This CDR3 has 18 residues. Germline values: CDR1 MNHEY, CDR2 SMNVEV (reference sequence). CDR3 bases: TGTGCCAGCAGTCGGACTAGCGGGAGTCTGATCTTAAACAATGAGCAGTTCTTC. This gives the protein CASSRTSGSLILNNEQFF.

The chain combines TRBV20-1 with TRBJ2-3; 9 bases agree with TRBD1. Germline trimming cut 4 bases from V and 0 bases from J; bases unmatched to any gene: 2. The CDR3 is made up of 14 amino acids. CDR1 is DFQATT and CDR2 is SNEGSKA in the germline V gene (reference sequence). CDR3 in amino acids: CSATGTGSTDTQYF. The CDR3 bases are TGCAGTGCTACCGGGACAGGGAGCACAGATACGCAGTATTTT.

This clonotype was counted between two and nine times. V usage is TRBV7-2 and J usage is TRBJ2-2, with D possibly being TRBD2 (6 bases). CDR3 size: 16 residues. Germline V CDR1 and CDR2: SGHTA, FQGNSA. V was trimmed by 2 bases and J by 0 bases, leaving 10 bases between them. The CDR3 nucleotides read TGTGCCAGCAGCTTAAGGCGGGGCGCGAACACCGGGGAGCTGTTTTTT. Translating gives CASSLRRGANTGELFF.

The chain has TRBV24-1 and TRBJ2-2, with 10 bases identical to TRBD2. Germline CDR1 reads KGHDR; CDR2 reads SFDVKD. The CDR3 has 16 residues. V lost 8 bases and J lost 3; bases outside the gene matches: 8. CDR3 sequence: CATMRSGRADTGELFF. CDR3 nucleotides: TGTGCCACCATGAGGAGCGGGAGGGCCGACACCGGGGAGCTGTTTTTT.

The chain recombines TRBV9 with TRBJ1-6; possible D gene TRBD1, 6 bases. Germline assignment: CDR1 SGDLS and CDR2 YYNGEE. V was clipped by 1 base and J by 8 bases, with 10 bases between them. The length of the CDR3 is 14 residues. The DNA for the CDR3 is TGTGCCAGCAGCGTAAGGGACACCGATTCACCCCTCCACTTT. Amino acid sequence: CASSVRDTDSPLHF.

This sequence joins TRBV4-1 and TRBJ2-2; D remains unclear. V shed 2 bases and J shed 6 bases, with 19 bases lying between them. This CDR3 has 17 amino acids. The germline gives CDR1 MGHRA, CDR2 YSYEKL. The CDR3 spells CASSQLDMGMVAGELFF. The CDR3 DNA follows: TGCGCCAGCAGCCAATTGGATATGGGTATGGTTGCCGGGGAGCTGTTTTTT.

This sequence joins TRBV19 and TRBJ1-4; possibly TRBD1 for D (5 bases). V gave up 6 bases and J gave up 7 bases, with 15 bases separating them. The CDR3 covers 14 residues. From germline, CDR1 is LNHDA and CDR2 SQIVND (reference sequence). The CDR3 nucleotides read TGTGCCAGTAGCGACAGATCCTCGGGTGAAAAACTGTTTTTT. The encoded protein is CASSDRSSGEKLFF.

The V call is TRBV5-4, the J call TRBJ2-3; TRBD2 agrees at 13 bases. Per the germline V gene, CDR1 is SGHNT and CDR2 is YYREEE (reference sequence). The CDR3 consists of 16 residues. J lost 1 base, V lost 5 bases, and 4 bases had no gene match. The CDR3 region is CASREGLAGRTDTQYF. In nucleotides, the CDR3 is TGTGCCAGCAGGGAGGGACTAGCGGGACGCACAGATACGCAGTATTTT.

This clonotype was seen a handful of times. The chain carries TRBV6-2 or TRBV6-3 and TRBJ2-3, with 10 bases identical to TRBD2. The V segment lost 5 bases and the J segment 7 bases; nucleotides outside the gene matches: 6. Germline-derived CDR1 and CDR2 are MNHEY and SVGEGT. The CDR3 has 14 amino acids. Here the CDR3 reads CASSRSGGANTQYF. Here the CDR3 DNA reads TGTGCCAGCAGTCGAAGCGGGGGGGCCAATACGCAGTATTTT.

In this sample, this clonotype turned up many times. The V gene is TRBV5-1, the J gene TRBJ2-2; TRBD1 aligns across 7 bases. J was trimmed by 6 bases and V by 7 bases; bases with no gene match: 3. CDR3 length: 12 amino acids. Germline CDR1 and CDR2: SGHRS and YFSETQ. Written as DNA, the CDR3 is TGCGCCAGCCGACAGGGACCCGGGGAGCTGTTTTTT. The encoded protein is CASRQGPGELFF.

The chain recombines TRBV5-1 with TRBJ2-1, with 8 bases matching TRBD1. The trim removed 3 bases at V and 8 bases at J, leaving 13 bases unmatched. The V gene's germline CDR1 is SGHRS and CDR2 YFSETQ. The CDR3 consists of 16 residues. CDR3 DNA: TGCGCCAGCAGCTCGGACACAATTGGGACAGGCGATGAGCAGTTCTTC. Encoded protein: CASSSDTIGTGDEQFF.

This clonotype was seen a few times. The V and J genes are TRBV7-9 and TRBJ1-4; no clear D. The V end was cut by 1 base, the J end by 4 bases, with 7 bases between. The CDR3 covers 14 residues. The V gene's germline CDR1 is SEHNR and CDR2 FQNEAQ (reference sequence). This chain's CDR3 is CASSLDQFNEKLFF. The CDR3 DNA sequence: TGTGCCAGCAGCTTAGACCAGTTTAATGAAAAACTGTTTTTT.

The table lists this clonotype with a few counts. The chain carries TRBV11-2 and TRBJ1-6, with D possibly being TRBD1 (5 bases). The V and J ends lost 4 bases and 5 bases respectively, with 9 bases between them. Germline assignment: CDR1 SGHAT and CDR2 FQNNGV. The CDR3 spans 14 residues. CDR3 sequence (DNA): TGTGCCAGCAGCTCAGGGAGTAATAATTCACCCCTCCACTTT. Protein sequence: CASSSGSNNSPLHF.

This clonotype was seen repeatedly, ten times or more. This chain uses TRBV5-5 with TRBJ1-1; no clear D gene. Trimming removed 0 bases at V and 2 bases at J, with 5 bases between. The CDR3 is made up of 13 amino acids. Per the germline V gene, CDR1 is SGHKS and CDR2 is YYEKEE (reference sequence). CDR3 coding DNA: TGTGCCAGCAGCTTGGACTTAAACACTGAAGCTTTCTTT. It yields the protein CASSLDLNTEAFF. The full variable domain, with the rest looked up from reference TRBV5-5 and TRBJ1-1, is DAGVTQSPTHLIKTRGQQVTLRCSPISGHKSVSWYQQVLGQGPQFIFQYYEKEERGRGNFPDRFSARQFPNYSSELNVNALLLGDSALYLCASSLDLNTEAFFGQGTRLTVV.

The chain carries TRBV5-1 and TRBJ1-3; D is perhaps TRBD1 (5 bases). The V end was cut by 4 bases, the J end by 1 base, with 9 bases between. CDR1 is SGHRS, CDR2 YFSETQ, per germline. CDR3 length: 14 residues. The CDR3 is CASSPGGSGNTIYF. Written as DNA, the CDR3 is TGCGCCAGCAGCCCGGGGGGGTCTGGAAACACCATATATTTT.

The rearrangement links TRBV5-1 to TRBJ2-5; a possible D gene is TRBD1 (7 bases). The ends were cut back, 3 bases at V and 2 bases at J, with 17 bases in the middle. The germline V gene encodes CDR1 SGHRS and CDR2 YFSETQ. The CDR3 length is 16 residues. CDR3 in amino acids: CASSYLLTGTQETQYF. The CDR3 nucleotides read TGCGCCAGCAGCTACCTACTGACAGGGACTCAAGAGACCCAGTACTTC.

This clonotype was seen a handful of times. The chain links TRBV7-2 to TRBJ2-1, with a tentative D call TRBD1 (5 bases). The CDR3 runs 15 residues. The germline V gene encodes CDR1 SGHTA and CDR2 FQGNSA. V lost 2 bases, J lost 5 bases, and 13 bases lay in between. DNA of the CDR3: TGTGCCAGCAGCTTATCTACCAGGGCCAACAATGAGCAGTTCTTC. It specifies CASSLSTRANNEQFF. Drawing the rest from reference TRBV7-2 and TRBJ2-1, the complete variable domain is GAGVSQSPSNKVTEKGKDVELRCDPISGHTALYWYRQSLGQGLEFLIYFQGNSAPDKSGLPSDRFSAERTGGSVSTLTIQRTQQEDSAVYLCASSLSTRANNEQFFGPGTRLTVL.